Below, 20 T cell receptor beta chains from the same sample are listed, as sequenced in a study of tumor T cells in aggressive B-cell lymphoma. Measured with immunoSEQ multiplex PCR; TCRdb has only the in-frame clones, and not every one. This table holds roughly 3,000 clones, less than 85% found once. Material: tumor tissue. The receptors derive from an adult with diffuse large B cell lymphoma.

This rearrangement joins TRBV7-8 to TRBJ1-5; no firm D call. CDR1 SGHVS and CDR2 FQNEAQ come from the germline V gene. The V end was cut by 1 base, the J end by 0 bases, with 10 bases between. This CDR3 has 16 residues. This CDR3 reads CASSLEWRYSNQPQHF. The CDR3 DNA reads TGTGCCAGCAGCTTAGAGTGGCGGTATAGCAATCAGCCCCAGCATTTT.

The chain joins TRBV5-1 to TRBJ2-7, with 7 positions matching TRBD1. The CDR3 covers 14 residues. In germline, CDR1 is SGHRS, CDR2 YFSETQ. V lost 0 bases, J lost 2 bases, and 2 bases stayed unmatched. CDR3 DNA: TGCGCCAGCAGCTTGGCAGGGGGTGCCTACGAGCAGTACTTC. Amino acid sequence: CASSLAGGAYEQYF. Full variable domain (outside the CDR3, taken from reference TRBV5-1 and TRBJ2-7): KAGVTQTPRYLIKTRGQQVTLSCSPISGHRSVSWYQQTPGQGLQFLFEYFSETQRNKGNFPGRFSGRQFSNSRSEMNVSTLELGDSALYLCASSLAGGAYEQYFGPGTRLTVT.

The V call is TRBV28, the J call TRBJ2-2; D uncertain. Looked up from germline, CDR1 is MDHEN and CDR2 is SYDVKM. V shed 2 bases and J shed 3 bases, with 7 bases lying between them. This CDR3 spans 14 amino acids. The CDR3 loop is CASSLTDHTGELFF. The CDR3 nucleotides are TGTGCCAGCAGTTTAACAGACCACACCGGGGAGCTGTTTTTT.

This clone was observed a handful of times. The chain is built from TRBV11-2 and TRBJ2-5; possible D gene TRBD1, 9 bases. Germline CDR1 is SGHAT and CDR2 is FQNNGV. There are 17 residues in the CDR3. Trimming cost V 5 bases and J 7 bases, with 26 bases left between them. The CDR3, as DNA: TGTGCCAGCAGCCCTACGGGGGGGACAGGGCCCTCGGGGACCCAGTACTTC. It specifies CASSPTGGTGPSGTQYF. The complete variable domain, with remaining parts taken from reference TRBV11-2 and TRBJ2-5, reads EAGVAQSPRYKIIEKRQSVAFWCNPISGHATLYWYQQILGQGPKLLIQFQNNGVVDDSQLPKDRFSAERLKGVDSTLKIQPAKLEDSAVYLCASSPTGGTGPSGTQYFGPGTRLLVL.

This clone has a handful of counts. The J gene is TRBJ2-1, the V gene TRBV5-6; a weak D match, TRBD2 (6 bases). The germline V and J ends were trimmed by 4 bases and 9 bases, with 11 bases remaining between them. Germline V gene sequence: CDR1 SGHDT, CDR2 YYEEEE. The CDR3 has 12 amino acids. The CDR3 region has the DNA TGTGCCAGCAGCGTACTGGGGGGTGAGCAGTTCTTC. This sequence encodes CASSVLGGEQFF.

This sequence joins TRBV18 and TRBJ2-3; 9 bases align to TRBD2. V gave up 4 bases and J gave up 5 bases; unmatched junction bases: 7. The CDR3 length is 15 residues. Germline V gene sequence: CDR1 KGHSH, CDR2 LQKENI. CDR3 sequence (DNA): TGTGCCAGCTCACTCGTAGCGGGGGAACGAGATACGCAGTATTTT. It codes for CASSLVAGERDTQYF.

This sequence joins TRBV11-2 and TRBJ2-7, with D perhaps matching TRBD2 (6 bases). Between the trimmed V and J ends, which lost 1 base and 3 bases, there was a span of 7 bases. The CDR3 has 13 residues. Germline V CDR1 and CDR2: SGHAT, FQNNGV. The CDR3 DNA reads as TGTGCCAGCAGCTTAGGGGGGGTCTACGAGCAGTACTTC. Its protein product is CASSLGGVYEQYF.

Worth noting for this clone: At one of its ends the junction is not consistent with the germline gene, which may arise from a read error. The same CDR3 arises from other DNA sequences in this sample as well. The chain links TRBV7-2 to TRBJ1-1, with 7 bases matching TRBD1. The germline gives CDR1 SGHTA, CDR2 FQGNSA. The CDR3 extends over 16 amino acids. The CDR3, as DNA: TGTGCCAGCAGCTTAGGTCCCGGGACAGCTAACACTGAAGCTTTTTTT. This gives the protein CASSLGPGTANTEAFF. The variable domain in full, completed from reference TRBV7-2 and TRBJ1-1, reads GAGVSQSPSNKVTEKGKDVELRCDPISGHTALYWYRQSLGQGLEFLIYFQGNSAPDKSGLPSDRFSAERTGGSVSTLTIQRTQQEDSAVYLCASSLGPGTANTEAFFGQGTRLTVV.

The V call is TRBV19, the J call TRBJ2-7, with D perhaps matching TRBD1 (5 bases). The CDR3 length is 13 residues. Trimming took off 7 bases at V and 0 bases at J, with 10 bases between the two ends. The germline V gene encodes CDR1 LNHDA and CDR2 SQIVND (reference sequence). Here the CDR3 reads CASKHRSSYEQYF. The CDR3 region has the DNA TGTGCCAGTAAACACAGGAGCTCCTACGAGCAGTACTTC.

This chain links TRBV10-3 with TRBJ1-6; D is perhaps TRBD1 (5 bases). Germline values: CDR1 ENHRY, CDR2 SYGVKD. CDR3 length: 13 amino acids. Trimming took off 8 bases at V and 9 bases at J, with 14 bases between the two ends. CDR3 bases: TGTGCCATCGGGGCAGGGAAGGGTTCACCCCTCCACTTT. It translates to CAIGAGKGSPLHF.

The V gene is TRBV29-1, the J gene TRBJ2-5, with D possibly matching TRBD1 (6 bases). Germline V gene lookup returns CDR1 SQVTM and CDR2 ANQGSEA. This CDR3 comprises 12 residues. V lost 5 bases and J 4 bases, leaving 11 bases between the germline ends. This CDR3 reads CSVIFRGETQYF. As DNA, the CDR3 is TGCAGCGTTATTTTCAGGGGAGAGACCCAGTACTTC.

This chain joins TRBV7-9 and TRBJ1-1, with D hard to call. Germline values: CDR1 SEHNR, CDR2 FQNEAQ (reference sequence). V lost 3 bases, J lost 6 bases, and 5 bases lay in between. The CDR3 sequence is 11 residues long. CDR3 DNA sequence: TGTGCCAGCAGCTTCGAGCCTGAAGCTTTCTTT. Translating it yields CASSFEPEAFF.

Concerning this clone: The sample contains more than one DNA sequence encoding this CDR3. The chain employs TRBV7-2 and TRBJ1-1; 7 nucleotides line up with TRBD1. The CDR3 covers 16 residues. With V trimmed by 1 base and J by 2 bases, 7 bases remained unmatched. CDR1 is SGHTA and CDR2 is FQGNSA in the germline V gene. The CDR3 spells CASSLGPGTANTEAFF. Written as DNA, the CDR3 is TGTGCCAGCAGCTTAGGTCCCGGGACAGCTAACACTGAAGCTTTCTTT.

This clone appeared once. The rearrangement uses TRBV9 and TRBJ2-1; TRBD1 aligns across 9 bases. Germline lookup yields CDR1 SGDLS and CDR2 YYNGEE. V dropped 4 bases and J dropped 8; count of bases not matched to a gene: 10. The CDR3 contains 15 residues. The CDR3 reads CASSLTGGNSHEQFF. The CDR3 region has the DNA TGTGCCAGCAGCTTAACAGGGGGCAATAGCCATGAGCAGTTCTTC.

The chain uses TRBV6-1 and TRBJ1-2; a weak D match, TRBD1 (6 bases). The V end lost 5 bases, the J end lost 8 bases, and 15 bases lay between the germline ends. The CDR3 is 13 residues long. Germline V CDR1 and CDR2: MNHNS, SASEGT. The DNA of the CDR3 is TGTGCCAGCAGTAACCGGGACACTAAAGGCTACACCTTC. Translating it yields CASSNRDTKGYTF.

The gene calls are TRBV27 and TRBJ2-3; D possibly corresponds to TRBD1 (6 bases). CDR3 length equals 15 residues. V lost 2 bases and J lost 2, with 11 bases in between. Germline values: CDR1 MNHEY, CDR2 SMNVEV (reference sequence). CDR3 amino acids: CASSLGYRVTDTQYF. DNA for the CDR3: TGTGCCAGCAGTTTAGGGTACAGGGTCACAGATACGCAGTATTTT.

This clone showed up just once. V is TRBV4-3 and J is TRBJ1-4; 11 bases map to TRBD1. Germline V CDR1 and CDR2: LGHNA, YSLEER. The CDR3 covers 14 residues. The trim removed 1 base at V and 8 bases at J, leaving 0 bases unmatched. The CDR3 coding sequence is TGCGCCAGCAGCCAAGGGACAGGGGGCGAAAAACTGTTTTTT. The encoded protein is CASSQGTGGEKLFF.

Comment on this clone: Other DNA sequences in the same sample also yield this CDR3. The CDR3 loop reads CASSYTGSSYEQYF. CDR3 DNA sequence: TGTGCCAGCAGTTATACAGGGAGCTCCTACGAGCAGTACTTC. The genes are TRBV6-5 and TRBJ2-7; maybe TRBD1 (6 bases). This CDR3 spans 14 amino acids. Trimming took 3 bases from V and 0 from J, leaving 9 bases between them. The germline CDR1 and CDR2 sequences are MNHEY and SVGAGI.

This clone has only one observation. The chain links TRBV10-3 to TRBJ1-4; D uncertain. Trimming pared 6 bases from V and 7 bases from J, leaving 12 bases between. The CDR3 length is 13 residues. Germline CDR1 and CDR2: ENHRY and SYGVKD. Here the CDR3 DNA reads TGTGCCATCAGGCGACAAGAAACTGAAAAACTGTTTTTT. Amino acids: CAIRRQETEKLFF.

As regards this clone: An end of the junction differs from the germline gene, which may be a read error. Other nucleotide sequences in the sample specify the same CDR3. The rearrangement joins TRBV10-3 to TRBJ1-1, with a tentative D call TRBD1 (5 bases). Per the germline V gene, CDR1 is ENHRY and CDR2 is SYGVKD. The CDR3 covers 13 residues. CDR3 in amino acids: CAIRRGSEVEAFF. For the CDR3, the DNA is TGTGCCATCAGGCGGGGCTCGGAGGTAGAAGCCTTCTTT.